The clone carrying this T cell receptor beta chain was seen once. The data derive from a study of shared T cell receptors in the human thymus. The protocol was immunoSEQ multiplex PCR, while the TCRdb copy is restricted to in-frame clones and leaves out a portion. Of 630,000 or so clones in the sample, about 89% are singletons; the top ten hold just under 0.0095%. CDR3 length equals 16 residues. Germline trimming cut 5 bases from V and 4 bases from J; bases unmatched to any gene: 12. Germline V gene data show CDR1 as MDHEN and CDR2 as SYDVKM. These records were also assigned to another study, of human thymus T cells. That source notes: During corrective heart surgery, resections were taken, and the thymus tissue came from them.

The receptor was isolated from a boy younger than two with a congenital heart defect. The specimen was thymocytes. This chain uses TRBV28 with TRBJ2-7; TRBD1 aligns across 9 bases. The CDR3 bases are TGTGCCAGCAGTCCCCCCCGACAGGGGGGTAGATACGAGCAGTACTTC. Translated, it gives CASSPPRQGGRYEQYF.